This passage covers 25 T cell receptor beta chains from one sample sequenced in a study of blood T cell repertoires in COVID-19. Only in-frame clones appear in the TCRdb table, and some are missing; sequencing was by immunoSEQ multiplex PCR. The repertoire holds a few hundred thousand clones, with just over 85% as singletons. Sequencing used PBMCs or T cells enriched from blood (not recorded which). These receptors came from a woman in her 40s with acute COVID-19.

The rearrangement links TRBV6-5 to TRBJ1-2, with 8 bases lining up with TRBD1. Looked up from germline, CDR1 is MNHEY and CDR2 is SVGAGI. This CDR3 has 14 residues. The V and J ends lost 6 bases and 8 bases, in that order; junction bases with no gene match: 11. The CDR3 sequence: CASSQTGVLDGYTF. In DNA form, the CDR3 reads TGTGCCAGCAGCCAGACAGGGGTCCTGGACGGCTACACCTTC.

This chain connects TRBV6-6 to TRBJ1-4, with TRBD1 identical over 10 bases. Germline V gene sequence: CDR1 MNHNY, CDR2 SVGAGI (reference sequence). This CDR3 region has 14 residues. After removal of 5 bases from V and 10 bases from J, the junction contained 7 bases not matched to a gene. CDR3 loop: CASSASGTGAKLFF. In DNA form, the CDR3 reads TGTGCCAGCAGTGCATCCGGGACAGGGGCAAAACTGTTTTTT.

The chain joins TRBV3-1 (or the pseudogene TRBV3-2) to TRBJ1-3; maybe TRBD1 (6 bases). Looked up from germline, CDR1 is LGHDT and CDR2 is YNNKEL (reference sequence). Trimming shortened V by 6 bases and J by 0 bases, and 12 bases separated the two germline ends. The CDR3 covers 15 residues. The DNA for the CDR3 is TGTGCCAGCAGACAGGGCTATAGCTCTGGAAACACCATATATTTT. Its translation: CASRQGYSSGNTIYF.

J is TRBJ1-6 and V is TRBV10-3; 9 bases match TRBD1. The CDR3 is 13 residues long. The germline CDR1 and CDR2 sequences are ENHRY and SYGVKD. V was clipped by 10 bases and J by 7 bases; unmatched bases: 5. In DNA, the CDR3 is TGTGCCACCGGGACAGGGTACAATTCACCCCTCCACTTT. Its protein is CATGTGYNSPLHF.

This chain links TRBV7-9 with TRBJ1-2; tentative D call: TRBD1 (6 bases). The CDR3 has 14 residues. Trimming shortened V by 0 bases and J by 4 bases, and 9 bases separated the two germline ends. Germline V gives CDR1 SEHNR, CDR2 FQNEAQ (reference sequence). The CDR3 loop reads CASSLAMGAYGYTF. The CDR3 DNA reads TGTGCCAGCAGCTTAGCGATGGGGGCCTATGGCTACACCTTC.

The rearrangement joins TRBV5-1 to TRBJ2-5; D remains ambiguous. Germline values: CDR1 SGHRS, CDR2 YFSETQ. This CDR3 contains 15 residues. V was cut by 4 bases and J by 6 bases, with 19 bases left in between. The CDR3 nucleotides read TGCGCCAGCAGCCCAGACCCCCCCCAGGAAAAGACCCAGTACTTC. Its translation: CASSPDPPQEKTQYF.

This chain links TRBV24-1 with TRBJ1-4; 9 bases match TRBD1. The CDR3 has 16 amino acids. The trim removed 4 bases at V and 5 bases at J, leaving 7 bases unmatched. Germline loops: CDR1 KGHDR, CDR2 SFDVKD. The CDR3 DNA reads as TGTGCCACCAGTGAAGGACAGGGGATTGAAAATGAAAAACTGTTTTTT. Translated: CATSEGQGIENEKLFF.

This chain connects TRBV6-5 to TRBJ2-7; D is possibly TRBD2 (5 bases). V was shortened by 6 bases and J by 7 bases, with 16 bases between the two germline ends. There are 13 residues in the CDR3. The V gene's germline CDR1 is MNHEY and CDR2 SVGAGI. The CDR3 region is CASRALVTTEQYF. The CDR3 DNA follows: TGTGCCAGCAGGGCACTAGTGACGACTGAGCAGTACTTC.

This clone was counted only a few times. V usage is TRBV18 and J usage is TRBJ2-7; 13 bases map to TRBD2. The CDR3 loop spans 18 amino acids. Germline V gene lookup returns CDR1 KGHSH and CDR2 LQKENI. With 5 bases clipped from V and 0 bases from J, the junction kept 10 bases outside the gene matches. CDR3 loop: CASSRSGTSGISSYEQYF. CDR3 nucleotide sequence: TGTGCCAGCTCAAGATCCGGGACTAGCGGGATTAGCTCCTACGAGCAGTACTTC.

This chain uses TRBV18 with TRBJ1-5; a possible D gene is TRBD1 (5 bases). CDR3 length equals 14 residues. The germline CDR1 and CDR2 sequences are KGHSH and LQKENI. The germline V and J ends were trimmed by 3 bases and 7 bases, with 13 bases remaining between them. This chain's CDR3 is CASSPGREGQPQHF. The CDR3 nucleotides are TGTGCCAGCTCACCGGGCAGGGAGGGACAGCCCCAGCATTTT.

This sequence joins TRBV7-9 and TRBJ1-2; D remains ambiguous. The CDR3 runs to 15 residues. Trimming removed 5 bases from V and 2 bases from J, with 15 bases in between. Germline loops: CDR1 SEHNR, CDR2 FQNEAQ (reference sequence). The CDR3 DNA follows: TGTGCCAGCAGCCCGTTTACATTCTCAAACTATGGCTACACCTTC. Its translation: CASSPFTFSNYGYTF.

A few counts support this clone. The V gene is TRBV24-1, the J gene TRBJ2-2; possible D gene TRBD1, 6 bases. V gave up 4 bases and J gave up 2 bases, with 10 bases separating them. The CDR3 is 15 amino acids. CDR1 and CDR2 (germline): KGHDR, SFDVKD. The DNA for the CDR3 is TGTGCCACCAGTGACCCGGACAGAAACACCGGGGAGCTGTTTTTT. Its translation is CATSDPDRNTGELFF.

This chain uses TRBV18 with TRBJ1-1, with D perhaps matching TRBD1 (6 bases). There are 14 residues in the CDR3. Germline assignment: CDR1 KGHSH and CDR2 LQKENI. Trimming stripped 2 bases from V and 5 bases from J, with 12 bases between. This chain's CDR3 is CASSPTGTGTEAFF. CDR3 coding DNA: TGTGCCAGCTCACCAACGGGAACAGGGACTGAAGCTTTCTTT. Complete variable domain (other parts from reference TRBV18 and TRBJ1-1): NAGVMQNPRHLVRRRGQEARLRCSPMKGHSHVYWYRQLPEEGLKFMVYLQKENIIDESGMPKERFSAEFPKEGPSILRIQQVVRGDSAAYFCASSPTGTGTEAFFGQGTRLTVV.

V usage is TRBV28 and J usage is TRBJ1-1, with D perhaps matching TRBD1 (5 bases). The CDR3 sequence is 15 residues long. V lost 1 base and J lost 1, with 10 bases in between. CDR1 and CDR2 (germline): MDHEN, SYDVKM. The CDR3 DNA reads TGTGCCAGCAGTTTATATCGGGGGAAGAACACTGAAGCTTTCTTT. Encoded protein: CASSLYRGKNTEAFF.

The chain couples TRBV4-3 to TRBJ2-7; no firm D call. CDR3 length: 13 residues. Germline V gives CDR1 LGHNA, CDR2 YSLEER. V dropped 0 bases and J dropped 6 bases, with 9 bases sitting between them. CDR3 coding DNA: TGCGCCAGCAGCCAAGACGTGGCTCGCGAGCAGTACTTC. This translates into CASSQDVAREQYF.

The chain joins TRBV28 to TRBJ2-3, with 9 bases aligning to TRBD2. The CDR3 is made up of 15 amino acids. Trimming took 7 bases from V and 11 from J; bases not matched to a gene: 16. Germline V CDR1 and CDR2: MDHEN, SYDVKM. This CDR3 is CASTVSGQREVRQYF. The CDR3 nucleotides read TGTGCCAGCACCGTTTCGGGCCAGCGGGAGGTTAGGCAGTATTTT. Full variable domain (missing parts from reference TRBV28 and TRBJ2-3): DVKVTQSSRYLVKRTGEKVFLECVQDMDHENMFWYRQDPGLGLRLIYFSYDVKMKEKGDIPEGYSVSREKKERFSLILESASTNQTSMYLCASTVSGQREVRQYFGPGTRLTVL.

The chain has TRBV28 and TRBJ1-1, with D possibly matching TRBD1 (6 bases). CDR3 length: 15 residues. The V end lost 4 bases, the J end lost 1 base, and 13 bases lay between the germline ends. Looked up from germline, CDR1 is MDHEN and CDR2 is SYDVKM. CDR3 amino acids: CASSSAGAGNTEAFF. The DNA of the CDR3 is TGTGCCAGCAGTTCGGCAGGGGCGGGGAACACTGAAGCTTTCTTT.

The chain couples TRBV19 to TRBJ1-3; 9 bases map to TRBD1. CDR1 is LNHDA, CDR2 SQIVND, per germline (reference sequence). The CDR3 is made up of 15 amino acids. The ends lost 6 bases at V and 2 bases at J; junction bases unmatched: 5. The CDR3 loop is CASRLTGGAGNTIYF. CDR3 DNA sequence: TGTGCCAGTAGGCTCACAGGGGGCGCTGGAAACACCATATATTTT. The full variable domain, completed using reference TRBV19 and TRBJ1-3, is DGGITQSPKYLFRKEGQNVTLSCEQNLNHDAMYWYRQDPGQGLRLIYYSQIVNDFQKGDIAEGYSVSREKKESFPLTVTSAQKNPTAFYLCASRLTGGAGNTIYFGEGSWLTVV.

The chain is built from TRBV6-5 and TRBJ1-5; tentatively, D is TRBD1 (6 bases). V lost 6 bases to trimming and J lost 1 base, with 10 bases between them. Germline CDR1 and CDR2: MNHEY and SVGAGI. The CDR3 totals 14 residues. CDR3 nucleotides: TGTGCCAGCAGCACTACAGGGAGCAATCAGCCCCAGCATTTT. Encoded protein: CASSTTGSNQPQHF.

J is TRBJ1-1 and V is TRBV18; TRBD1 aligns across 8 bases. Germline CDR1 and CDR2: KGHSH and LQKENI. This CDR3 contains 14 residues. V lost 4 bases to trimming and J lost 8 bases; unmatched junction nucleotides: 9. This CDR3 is CASSRQERQGEAFF. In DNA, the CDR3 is TGTGCCAGCTCACGCCAGGAAAGACAGGGGGAAGCTTTCTTT. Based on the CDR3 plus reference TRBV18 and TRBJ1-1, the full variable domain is NAGVMQNPRHLVRRRGQEARLRCSPMKGHSHVYWYRQLPEEGLKFMVYLQKENIIDESGMPKERFSAEFPKEGPSILRIQQVVRGDSAAYFCASSRQERQGEAFFGQGTRLTVV.

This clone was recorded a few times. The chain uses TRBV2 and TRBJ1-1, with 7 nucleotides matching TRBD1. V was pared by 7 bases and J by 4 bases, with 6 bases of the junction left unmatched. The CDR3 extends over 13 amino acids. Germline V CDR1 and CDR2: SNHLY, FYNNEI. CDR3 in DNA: TGTGCCAGCACCCGACAGGGACCCACTGAAGCTTTCTTT. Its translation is CASTRQGPTEAFF.

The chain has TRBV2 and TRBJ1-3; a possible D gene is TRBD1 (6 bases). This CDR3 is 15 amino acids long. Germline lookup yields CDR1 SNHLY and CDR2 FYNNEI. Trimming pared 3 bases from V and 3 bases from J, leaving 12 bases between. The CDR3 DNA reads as TGTGCCAGCAGTGATACAGGGACGGGTGGAAACACCATATATTTT. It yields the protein CASSDTGTGGNTIYF.

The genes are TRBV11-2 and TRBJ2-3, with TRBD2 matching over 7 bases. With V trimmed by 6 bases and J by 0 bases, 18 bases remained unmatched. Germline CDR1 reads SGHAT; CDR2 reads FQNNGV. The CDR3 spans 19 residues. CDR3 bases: TGTGCCAGCAGTTCTATTTTTGGGAGGGAATCAACTAGCACAGATACGCAGTATTTT. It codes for CASSSIFGRESTSTDTQYF.

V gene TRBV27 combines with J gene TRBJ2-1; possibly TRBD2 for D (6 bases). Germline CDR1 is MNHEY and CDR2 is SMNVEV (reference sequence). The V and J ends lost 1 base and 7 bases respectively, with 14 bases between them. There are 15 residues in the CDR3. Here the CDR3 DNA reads TGTGCCAGCAGTTTATTCCCGGGAGTTAGTAATGAGCAGTTCTTC. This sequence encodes CASSLFPGVSNEQFF.

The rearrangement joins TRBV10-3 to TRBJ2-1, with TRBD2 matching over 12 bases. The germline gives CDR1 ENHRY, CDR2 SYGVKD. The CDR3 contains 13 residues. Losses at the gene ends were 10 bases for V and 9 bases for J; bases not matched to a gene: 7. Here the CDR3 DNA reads TGTGCCACCCGGACTAGCGGGACGGGTGAGCAGTTCTTC. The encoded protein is CATRTSGTGEQFF.